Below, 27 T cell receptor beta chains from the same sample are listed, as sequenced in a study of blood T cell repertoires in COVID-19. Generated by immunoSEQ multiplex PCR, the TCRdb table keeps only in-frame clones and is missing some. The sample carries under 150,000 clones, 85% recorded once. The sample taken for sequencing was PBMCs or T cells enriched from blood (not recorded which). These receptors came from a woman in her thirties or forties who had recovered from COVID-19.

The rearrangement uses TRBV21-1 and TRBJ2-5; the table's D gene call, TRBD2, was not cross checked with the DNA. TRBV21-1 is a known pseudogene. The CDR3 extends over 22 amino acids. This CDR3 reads CASSKAIWRGPSRIRCEETQYF. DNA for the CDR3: TGTGCCAGCAGCAAAGCGATCTGGCGGGGGCCATCCCGGATCCGGTGCGAAGAGACCCAGTACTTC.

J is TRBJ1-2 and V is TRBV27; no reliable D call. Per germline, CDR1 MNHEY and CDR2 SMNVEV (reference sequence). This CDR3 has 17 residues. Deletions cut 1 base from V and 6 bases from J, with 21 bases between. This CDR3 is CASSLWGRGSDSDGYTF. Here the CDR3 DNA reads TGTGCCAGCAGTTTATGGGGTAGAGGGTCAGATAGTGATGGCTACACCTTC.

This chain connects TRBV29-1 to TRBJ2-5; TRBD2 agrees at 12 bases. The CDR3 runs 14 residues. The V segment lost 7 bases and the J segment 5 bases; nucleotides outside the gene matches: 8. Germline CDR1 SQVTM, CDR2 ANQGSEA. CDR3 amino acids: CSALTSGGPETQYF. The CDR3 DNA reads TGCAGCGCATTGACTAGCGGGGGCCCGGAGACCCAGTACTTC.

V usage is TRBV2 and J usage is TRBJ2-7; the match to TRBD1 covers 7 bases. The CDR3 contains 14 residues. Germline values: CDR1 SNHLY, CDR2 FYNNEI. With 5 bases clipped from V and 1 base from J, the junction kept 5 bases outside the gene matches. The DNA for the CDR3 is TGTGCCAGCAGTACCCGGGACAGTTCCTACGAGCAGTACTTC. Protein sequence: CASSTRDSSYEQYF.

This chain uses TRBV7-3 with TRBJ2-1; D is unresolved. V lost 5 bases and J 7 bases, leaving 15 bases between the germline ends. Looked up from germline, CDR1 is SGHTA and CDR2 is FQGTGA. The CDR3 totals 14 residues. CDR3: CASSRARSENEQFF. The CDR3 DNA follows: TGTGCCAGCAGCCGAGCCCGGTCCGAAAATGAGCAGTTCTTC.

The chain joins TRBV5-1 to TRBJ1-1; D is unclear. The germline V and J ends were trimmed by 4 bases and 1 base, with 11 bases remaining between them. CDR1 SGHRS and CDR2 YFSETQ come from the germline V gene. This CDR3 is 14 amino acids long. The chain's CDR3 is CASSPFTANTEAFF. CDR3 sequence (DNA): TGCGCCAGCAGCCCCTTCACAGCGAACACTGAAGCTTTCTTT. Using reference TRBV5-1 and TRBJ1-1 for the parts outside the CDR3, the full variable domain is KAGVTQTPRYLIKTRGQQVTLSCSPISGHRSVSWYQQTPGQGLQFLFEYFSETQRNKGNFPGRFSGRQFSNSRSEMNVSTLELGDSALYLCASSPFTANTEAFFGQGTRLTVV.

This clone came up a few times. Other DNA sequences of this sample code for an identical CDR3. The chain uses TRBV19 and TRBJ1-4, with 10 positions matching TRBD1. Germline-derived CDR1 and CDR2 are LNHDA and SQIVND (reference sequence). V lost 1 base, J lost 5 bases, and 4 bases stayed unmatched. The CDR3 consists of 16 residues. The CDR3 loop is CASSIVRTGGNEKLFF. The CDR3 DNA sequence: TGTGCCAGTAGTATAGTTCGGACAGGGGGGAATGAAAAACTGTTTTTT.

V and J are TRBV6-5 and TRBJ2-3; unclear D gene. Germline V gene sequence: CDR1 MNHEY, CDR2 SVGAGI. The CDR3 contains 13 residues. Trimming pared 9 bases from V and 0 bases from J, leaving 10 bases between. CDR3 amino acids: CARYPTSTDTQYF. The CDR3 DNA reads TGTGCCAGGTACCCCACTAGCACAGATACGCAGTATTTT.

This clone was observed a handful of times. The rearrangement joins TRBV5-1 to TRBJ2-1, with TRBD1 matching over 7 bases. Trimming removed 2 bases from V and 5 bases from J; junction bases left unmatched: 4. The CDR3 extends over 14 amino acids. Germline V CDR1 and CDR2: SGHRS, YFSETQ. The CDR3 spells CASSFPGQHNEQFF. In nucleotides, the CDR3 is TGCGCCAGCAGCTTTCCGGGACAGCACAATGAGCAGTTCTTC.

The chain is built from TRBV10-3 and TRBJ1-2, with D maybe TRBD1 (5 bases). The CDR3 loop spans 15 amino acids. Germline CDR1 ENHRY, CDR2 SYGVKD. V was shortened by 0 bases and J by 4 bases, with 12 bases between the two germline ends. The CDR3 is CAISESGGEPYGYTF. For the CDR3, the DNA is TGTGCCATCAGTGAGTCGGGGGGGGAACCCTATGGCTACACCTTC.

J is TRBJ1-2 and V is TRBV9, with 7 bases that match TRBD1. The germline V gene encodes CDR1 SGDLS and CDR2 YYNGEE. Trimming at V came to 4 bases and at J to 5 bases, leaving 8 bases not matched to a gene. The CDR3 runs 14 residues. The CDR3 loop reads CASSPGTEPYGYTF. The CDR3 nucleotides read TGTGCCAGCAGCCCCGGGACAGAACCGTATGGCTACACCTTC.

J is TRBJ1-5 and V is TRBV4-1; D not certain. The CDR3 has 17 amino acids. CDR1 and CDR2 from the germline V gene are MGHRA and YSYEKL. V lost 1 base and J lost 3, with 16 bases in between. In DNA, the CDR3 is TGCGCCAGCAGCCAAGTTTGGTGGGCAGGCTCCAATCAGCCCCAGCATTTT. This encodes CASSQVWWAGSNQPQHF.

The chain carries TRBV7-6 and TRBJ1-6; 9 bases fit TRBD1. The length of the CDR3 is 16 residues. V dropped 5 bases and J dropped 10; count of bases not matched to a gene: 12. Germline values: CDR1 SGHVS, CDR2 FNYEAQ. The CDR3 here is CASSTTTGGIRSPLHF. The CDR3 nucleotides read TGTGCCAGCAGCACGACGACAGGGGGAATCCGATCACCCCTCCACTTT. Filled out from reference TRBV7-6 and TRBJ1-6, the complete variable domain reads GAGVSQSPRYKVTKRGQDVALRCDPISGHVSLYWYRQALGQGPEFLTYFNYEAQQDKSGLPNDRFSAERPEGSISTLTIQRTEQRDSAMYRCASSTTTGGIRSPLHFGNGTRLTVT.

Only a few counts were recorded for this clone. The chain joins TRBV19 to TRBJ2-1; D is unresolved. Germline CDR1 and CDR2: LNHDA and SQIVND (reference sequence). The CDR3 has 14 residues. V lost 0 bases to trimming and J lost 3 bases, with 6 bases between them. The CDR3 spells CASSIEWLYNEQFF. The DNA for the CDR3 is TGTGCCAGTAGTATAGAATGGCTCTACAATGAGCAGTTCTTC.

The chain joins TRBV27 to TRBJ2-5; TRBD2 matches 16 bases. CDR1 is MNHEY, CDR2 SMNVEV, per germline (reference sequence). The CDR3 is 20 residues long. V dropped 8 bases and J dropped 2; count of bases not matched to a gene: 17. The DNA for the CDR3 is TGTGCCAGCCGACCTCTATCCGTCGGGACTAGCGGGAGGGGTCAAGAGACCCAGTACTTC. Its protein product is CASRPLSVGTSGRGQETQYF.

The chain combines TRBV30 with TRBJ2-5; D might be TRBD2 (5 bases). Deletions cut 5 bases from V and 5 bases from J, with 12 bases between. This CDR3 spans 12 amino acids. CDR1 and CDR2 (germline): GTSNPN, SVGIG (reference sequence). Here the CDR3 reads CAWGRSGETQYF. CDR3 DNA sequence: TGTGCCTGGGGACGGTCGGGGGAGACCCAGTACTTC.

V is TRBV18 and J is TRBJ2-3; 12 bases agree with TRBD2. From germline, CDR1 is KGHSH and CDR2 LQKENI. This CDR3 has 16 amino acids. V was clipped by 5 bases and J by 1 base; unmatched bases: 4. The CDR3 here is CASSSRTSGGTDTQYF. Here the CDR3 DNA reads TGTGCCAGCTCATCAAGGACTAGCGGGGGCACAGATACGCAGTATTTT.

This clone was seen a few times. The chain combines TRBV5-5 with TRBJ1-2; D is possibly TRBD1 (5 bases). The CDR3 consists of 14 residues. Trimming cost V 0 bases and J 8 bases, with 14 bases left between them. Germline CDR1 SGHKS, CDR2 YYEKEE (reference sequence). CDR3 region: CASSLAGAGLGYTF. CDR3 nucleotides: TGTGCCAGCAGCTTGGCGGGCGCAGGGCTGGGCTACACCTTC.

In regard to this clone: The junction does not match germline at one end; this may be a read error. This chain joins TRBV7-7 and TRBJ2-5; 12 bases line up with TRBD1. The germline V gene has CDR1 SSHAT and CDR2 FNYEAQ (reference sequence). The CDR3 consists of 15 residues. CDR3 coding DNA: TGTGCTAGCAGCCGGGACAGGGGGCGGCAAGAGACCCAGTACTTC. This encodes CASSRDRGRQETQYF.

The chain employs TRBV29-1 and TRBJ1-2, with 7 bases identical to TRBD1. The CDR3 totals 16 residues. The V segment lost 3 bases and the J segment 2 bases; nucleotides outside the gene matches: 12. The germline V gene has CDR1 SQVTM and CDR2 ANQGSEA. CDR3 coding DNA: TGCAGCGTTGAGTACCCCCTAGGGGGCCGGAACTATGGCTACACCTTC. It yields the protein CSVEYPLGGRNYGYTF.

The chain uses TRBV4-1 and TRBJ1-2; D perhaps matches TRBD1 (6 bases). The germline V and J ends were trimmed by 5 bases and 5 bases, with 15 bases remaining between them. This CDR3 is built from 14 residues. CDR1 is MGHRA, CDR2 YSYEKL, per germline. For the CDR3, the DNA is TGCGCCAGCAGCTCGCCGGACAGCAGGTATGGCTACACCTTC. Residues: CASSSPDSRYGYTF.

The CDR3 bases are TGTGCCAGCAGTTTATTGGAGAACTATGGCTACACCTTC. Protein sequence: CASSLLENYGYTF. This chain links TRBV12-3 or TRBV12-4 with TRBJ1-2; no clear D. CDR3 length: 13 amino acids. The V and J ends lost 2 bases and 2 bases respectively, with 6 bases between them.

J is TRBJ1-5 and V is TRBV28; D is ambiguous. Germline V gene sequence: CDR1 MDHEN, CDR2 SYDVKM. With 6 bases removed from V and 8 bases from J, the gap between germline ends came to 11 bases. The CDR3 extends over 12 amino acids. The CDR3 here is CASRPLGEPQHF. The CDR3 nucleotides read TGTGCCAGCAGGCCCTTGGGCGAGCCCCAGCATTTT.

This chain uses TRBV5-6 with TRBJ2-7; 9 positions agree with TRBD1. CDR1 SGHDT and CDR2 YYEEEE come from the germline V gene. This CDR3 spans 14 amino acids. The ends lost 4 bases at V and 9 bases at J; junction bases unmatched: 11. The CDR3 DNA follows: TGTGCCAGCAGCGCCCTAGGGACAGGGTATGGGCAGTACTTC. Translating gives CASSALGTGYGQYF.

The CDR3 sequence is CASSVEPTDTQYF. The CDR3 bases are TGTGCCAGCAGCGTAGAGCCCACAGATACGCAGTATTTT. This chain links TRBV9 with TRBJ2-3; D not resolved. The CDR3 is 13 residues long. CDR1 and CDR2 from the germline V gene are SGDLS and YYNGEE. V shed 0 bases and J shed 2 bases, with 4 bases lying between them.

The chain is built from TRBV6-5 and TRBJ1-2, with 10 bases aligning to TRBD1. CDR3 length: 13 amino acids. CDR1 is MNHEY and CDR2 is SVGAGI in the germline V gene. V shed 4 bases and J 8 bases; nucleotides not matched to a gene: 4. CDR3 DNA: TGTGCCAGCAGTTCCGGGACAGGGGCCGGCTACACCTTC. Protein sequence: CASSSGTGAGYTF.

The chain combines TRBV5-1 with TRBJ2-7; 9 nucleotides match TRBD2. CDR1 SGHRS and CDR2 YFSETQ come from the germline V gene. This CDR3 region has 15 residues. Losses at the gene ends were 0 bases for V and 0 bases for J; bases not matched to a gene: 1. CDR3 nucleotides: TGCGCCAGCAGCTTGGTTAGCGGGAGCTCCTACGAGCAGTACTTC. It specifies CASSLVSGSSYEQYF.